Listed below are T cell receptor beta chains from one sample, sequenced in a study of CD8 T cells in ankylosing spondylitis. TCRdb fed the 5' RACE reads into MiXCR, producing one record per CDR3 protein. The table lists 350,000 or so distinct CDR3 sequences, around 10% of them singletons. Material: blood, either unsorted or a sorted T cell fraction (not recorded which). The receptors shown here come from a female donor with ankylosing spondylitis or in good health (not recorded which). The conserved cysteine and the conserved F or W are not part of the CDR3 here. The order of the fields is V gene, J gene, clone size, CDR3 protein. Rows may omit the clone size; those that give it use once, few, many or a size class.

TRBV7-9	TRBJ1-4	-	ASSLQEGSNEKLF
TRBV5-4	TRBJ2-2	-	ASSFGGGAYTGELF
TRBV15	TRBJ2-2	many	ATSRDGATGELF
TRBV5-1	TRBJ2-7	many	ASSYEYEQY
TRBV5-4	TRBJ2-3	many	ASSLPGQGIDTQY
TRBV20-1	TRBJ2-1	many	SARHDRSSYNEQF
TRBV20-1	TRBJ2-1	-	SAREEWKTSEGGEQF
TRBV7-2	TRBJ1-4	-	ASSLPGQGGEKLF
TRBV4-2	TRBJ1-1	many	ASSQQGTEAF
TRBV20-1	TRBJ2-1	many	SARGELAGSYNEQF
TRBV20-1	TRBJ2-5	many	SARLGSGETQY
TRBV3-1	TRBJ2-5	many	ASSHGLRQETQY
TRBV11-2	TRBJ2-7	many	ASSLGGGSYEQY
TRBV15	TRBJ1-5	few	ATSRDSQPQH
TRBV14	TRBJ1-5	-	ASSQGPGQVINQPQH
TRBV7-2	TRBJ1-3	-	ASSLLTGTVNGNTIY
TRBV11-3	TRBJ2-2	-	ASSSPAGLSTGELF
TRBV5-1	TRBJ1-1	many	ASTPGEMNTEAF
TRBV20-1	TRBJ2-1	many	SARDLFRRDRVNEQF
TRBV5-1	TRBJ2-1	many	ASSSWGDNEQF
TRBV11-2	TRBJ2-3	-	ASSLGIGGGSSTDTQY
TRBV29-1	TRBJ2-3	many	SVEPGTSEITDTQY
TRBV28	TRBJ2-3	-	ASSPQKDRTDTQY
TRBV7-8	TRBJ2-1	few	ASSSNGLAGVEEQF
TRBV11-2	TRBJ2-1	-	ASSQLQGVNEQF
TRBV28	TRBJ2-6	-	ASSSYSTYGSNVLT
TRBV5-1	TRBJ2-3	-	ASSSAVRGGADTQY
TRBV7-2	TRBJ2-7	-	ASQRGSYEQY
TRBV29-1	TRBJ1-1	-	TVKGVTEAF
TRBV20-1	TRBJ2-5	many	SARTGTGQETQY
TRBV11-1	TRBJ2-2	few	ASSQGQVARSNTGELF
TRBV29-1	TRBJ2-7	-	SGVDNYEQY
TRBV20-1	TRBJ1-2	-	SARRGQGLANYGYT
TRBV5-6	TRBJ2-3	few	ASSRTWTGDTDTQY
TRBV11-2	TRBJ1-6	many	ASSWETVSPLH
TRBV5-5	TRBJ2-1	many	ASSLSGGRPYNEQF
TRBV5-1	TRBJ2-3	few	ASSLKGMGTDTQY
TRBV7-2	TRBJ1-1	few	ASSLKTVNTEAF
TRBV20-1	TRBJ2-7	many	SASKVMGQAYEQY
TRBV20-1	TRBJ2-3	many	SARTGFADTQY
TRBV4-1	TRBJ2-1	few	ASSQYPSGSGVNEQF
TRBV4-1	TRBJ1-3	many	ASSQEGTNSGNTIY
TRBV25-1	TRBJ2-7	few	ASSDRTPLGQGLGEQY
TRBV20-1	TRBJ2-5	few	SARKTSGISTQETQY
TRBV7-2	TRBJ1-2	-	ASSLNYLSGYT
TRBV19	TRBJ2-5	few	ASSISGGTQY
TRBV7-2	TRBJ2-1	many	ASTPGTRNNEQF